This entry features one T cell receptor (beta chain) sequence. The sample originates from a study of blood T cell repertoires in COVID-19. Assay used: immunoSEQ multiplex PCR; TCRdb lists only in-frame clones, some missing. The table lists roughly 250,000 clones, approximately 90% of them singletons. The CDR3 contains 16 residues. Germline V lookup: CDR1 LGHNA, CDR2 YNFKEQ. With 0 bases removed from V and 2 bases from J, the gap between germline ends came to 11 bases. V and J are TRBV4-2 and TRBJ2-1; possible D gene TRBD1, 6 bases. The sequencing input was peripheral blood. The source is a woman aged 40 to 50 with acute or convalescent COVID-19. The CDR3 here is CASSQEGAGAYNEQFF. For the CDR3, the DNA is TGTGCCAGCAGCCAAGAGGGGGCCGGGGCCTACAATGAGCAGTTCTTC.